This T cell receptor (beta chain) was observed in a study of T cell changes during pregnancy in multiple sclerosis. Trimming shortened V by 4 bases and J by 3 bases, and 17 bases separated the two germline ends. Germline lookup yields CDR1 KGHSH and CDR2 LQKENI. The CDR3 runs 16 residues. Sequenced by immunoSEQ multiplex PCR; TCRdb stores in-frame clones only, minus some. Seen here are approximately 49,000 clones, approximately 92% observed once, and the top ten hold approximately 0.9%. V usage is TRBV18 and J usage is TRBJ2-3, with D perhaps matching TRBD2 (6 bases). The material was CD4+ T cells from peripheral blood mononuclear cells, obtained in the second trimester of pregnancy. The sequence came from a female donor in good health, enrolled as a control in a pregnancy study. The CDR3 sequence: CASSLRGSEGTDTQYF. The DNA for the CDR3 is TGTGCCAGCTCACTTCGGGGGAGCGAGGGAACAGATACGCAGTATTTT.